This T cell receptor beta chain was found in a study of sequential checkpoint blockade in melanoma. Looking at the study overall: First-line arms were nivolumab then ipilimumab, or the reverse, randomized 1:1. Each arm's sequence ended with maintenance nivolumab.

This clone has a single count. Repertoires were generated with immunoSEQ multiplex PCR, while TCRdb's copy carries only in-frame clones and drops some. The sample includes 35,000 to 40,000 clones, over 75% of them seen just once. The V gene lost 7 bases and the J gene lost 2 bases, with 10 bases spanning the gap. CDR3 length: 13 residues. Germline assignment: CDR1 MNHNS and CDR2 SASEGT. Described treatment: randomized to nivolumab then ipilimumab (arm A) or the reverse (arm B). Patients had received no earlier DNA-damaging chemotherapy. Live CD3+CD8+ CD19− CD56− cells were sorted from PBMCs. This TCR came from a human donor with melanoma. This specimen consisted of CD8+ T cells sorted from blood (inferred from file names), obtained from a patient given nivolumab and ipilimumab in sequence. This chain connects TRBV6-1 to TRBJ2-3; tentative D call: TRBD1 (5 bases). The DNA of the CDR3 is TGTGCCAGCACCGACAGAATCACAGATACGCAGTATTTT. Its protein product is CASTDRITDTQYF.